This T cell receptor (beta chain) was sequenced for a study of T cell changes during pregnancy in multiple sclerosis. Assay: immunoSEQ multiplex PCR; the TCRdb copy retains only in-frame clones and omits some. This table holds 43,000 or so clones, 80% to 90% found once. This CDR3 has 14 amino acids. V shed 6 bases and J shed 2 bases, with 14 bases lying between them. Germline lookup yields CDR1 MNHEY and CDR2 SMNVEV (reference sequence). The chain is built from TRBV27 and TRBJ2-7; TRBD2 might be the D (5 bases). The material sequenced was peripheral blood, taken in the first trimester of pregnancy. The receptor's source is a female donor with multiple sclerosis, enrolled in a pregnancy study. CDR3 sequence reads: CASRPGSRTYEQYF. Written as DNA, the CDR3 is TGTGCCAGCAGGCCGGGGTCCAGGACCTACGAGCAGTACTTC.